The text below deals with one TCR beta chain. This clonotype was observed a few times. What this receptor recognizes is not known. Nothing much larger sits one base from this clone, and base qualities are not available. Donors were around 37 systemically healthy Caucasian individuals from Russia aged roughly 6 to 90 years. Roughly 10 milliliters of peripheral blood were collected from each donor into EDTA-treated Vacutainer tubes. Ficoll-Paque density-gradient centrifugation was used to isolate PBMCs, with at least 6.5 million per sample. Total RNA, at least 6 micrograms per sample, was extracted from PBMCs with Trizol reagent. For every donor, an aliquot of PBMCs went through flow cytometry to measure the percentages of naive CD45RAhigh/CD27high T cells. The sample originates from a study of blood T cells in healthy people across ages (dated by TCRdb to about 2015). A note on the overall study: In model experiments, template switching captured about one uniquely barcoded TCR beta cDNA molecule for every two T cells. The study measured age-related changes in TCR beta repertoire diversity using deep sequencing normalized with unique cDNA molecular identifiers. Donors were grouped into four age groups: young (average 16 years), middle-aged (roughly 40), aged (around 60) and long-lived (roughly 80). To avoid experimental bias, donors of different ages were randomly spread across the sequencing lanes. The study analyzed two additional independent replicas of 1 million unique cDNA reads from the same blood draw for two donors, one aged 18 to 29 and one aged 80 or older.

Spanning cysteine to phenylalanine, the CDR3 consists of 15 amino acids. Here the CDR3 DNA is all that survives: 45 bases in frame from base 1. Trimming takes 0 bases from V and 5 bases from J, and the germline ends sit 11 bases apart. Looking up the germline V gene yields CDR1 MNHEY and CDR2 SVGAGI. The library came from 5' RACE. The sequencer was an Illumina HiSeq 2500. A second about 6 to 11 cycle PCR used a sample-barcoded 5' primer and a J-beta primer mix. A template-switch 5' adaptor carrying 12 random nucleotides introduced a unique molecular identifier onto each TCR beta cDNA molecule. Each sample yielded at least 2.5 million CDR3-containing paired-end reads. All of the RNA was converted into first-strand cDNA using the Mint cDNA synthesis kit, with a TRBC-specific oligonucleotide serving as the primer. All cDNA was treated with uracil-DNA glycosylase and then went through a first 18-cycle PCR with the universal primers M1SS and BC2_uni_R. In the paper's pipeline: For normalization, 1 million high-quality reads, each with a distinct molecular identifier, were randomly selected from each sample. Instead of being binned into consensus sequences, reads with shared molecular identifiers were discarded. MiTCR, set to a Q25 quality threshold and the strictest error-elimination algorithm, was used for CDR3 identification, clonotype clustering and error correction. Lower-bound total TCR beta diversity was estimated with a nonparametric unseen species model using Euler transformation. The raw public data were reprocessed by TCRdb itself: fastp quality trimming at Q25, MiXCR clonotype calling, in-frame beta chains only. Rows are unified per CDR3 protein, each entry keeping the most common DNA and genes. TCRdb assigned the V and J calls; the authors' analysis was not used. The sample contains roughly 1.5 million distinct CDR3 sequences, roughly 43% of them found a single time. More than 4% of the sample belongs to the ten largest clones.

General study outcomes and caveats: Observed TCR beta diversity correlated strongly with the percentage of naive T cells measured by flow cytometry. The CMV infection status of donors was not known, potentially confounding age-related changes in expanded clonotypes. Compared with the aged group, the long-lived group had more naive CD4+ T cells, fewer expanded clones and increased TCR diversity, suggesting age selection. Estimates of total diversity based on one million sequenced T cells were considered lower bounds and underestimates. As age increased, observed TCR beta diversity per million T cells dropped in a roughly linear way, and a significant reduction was already evident by age about 40. Conclusive comparison of naive and antigen-experienced compartments was prevented by the profiling of bulk unsorted PBMCs.

Sequenced: blood. This receptor was obtained from a woman aged 18-30 years in good health. The V and J segments used are TRBV6-5 and TRBJ1-5; too little of a D gene remains to name it. The DNA is as follows: TGTGCCAGCAGTTACTCTGCAGCCGGGGATCAGCCCCAGCATTTT. Its coded protein is CASSYSAAGDQPQHF.